The T cell receptor beta chain described here comes from a study of blood T cell repertoires in COVID-19. CDR3 length: 14 residues. CDR1 MNHEY and CDR2 SVGAGI come from the germline V gene. V was shortened by 5 bases and J by 5 bases, with 10 bases between the two germline ends. Clones were read by immunoSEQ multiplex PCR, and TCRdb kept only the in-frame ones, dropping some. Among around 160,000 clones listed, around 83% were seen once. Sequenced sample: peripheral blood. The rearrangement uses TRBV6-5 and TRBJ1-6; weak D call: TRBD1 (5 bases). The receptor comes from a man between 18 and 29 years old with acute or convalescent COVID-19. Here the CDR3 reads CASSLTANNSPLHF. In DNA, the CDR3 is TGTGCCAGCAGTCTGACAGCTAATAATTCACCCCTCCACTTT.